The clone carrying this TCR beta chain was seen more than once but under ten times. Antigen: not known. TCRdb re-derived calls from the RT-PCR reads in MiXCR, one entry per CDR3 protein. The sample consists of about 800,000 distinct CDR3 sequences, around 21% of them appearing once. The sample is drawn from a study of response to subunit inactivated influenza vaccine. Whole-study results and caveats: Authors suggested each seasonal flu vaccination may recruit only limited numbers of new T cells.

Between the trimmed V and J ends, which lost 0 bases and 2 bases, there was a span of 20 bases. Per germline, CDR1 ENHRY and CDR2 SYGVKD. This CDR3 comprises 19 residues. The clonotype originates from a man in his fifties who received an inactivated influenza vaccine. Sequenced here: PBMCs from blood, sampled more than 4 days after vaccination. The chain combines TRBV10-3 with TRBJ2-1, with D perhaps TRBD1 (6 bases). The CDR3 reads CAISESHLSRGSTYNEQFF. In DNA form, the CDR3 reads TGTGCCATCAGTGAGTCCCATTTATCGAGGGGGAGTACCTACAATGAGCAGTTCTTC.